Below, 20 T cell receptor beta chains from the same sample are listed, as sequenced in a study of regulatory T cells in long-lasting Graves disease. Combining iRepertoire HTBI primers with Arm-PCR of CDR3 regions, the authors built TCR beta libraries. TCRdb reanalysed the multiplex PCR reads using MiXCR and keeps one entry per CDR3 protein. The data contain approximately 440,000 distinct CDR3 sequences, roughly 15% of them singletons. Time point specified: newly diagnosed GD, antithyroid drugs for less than 3 months. PBMCs were the source of the RNA used for TCR sequencing. This sample was shared with a second study, whose subject was T cells in Graves' hyperthyroidism and ophthalmopathy.

The specimen was peripheral blood mononuclear cells (PBMCs), collected at new diagnosis, from a patient treated with antithyroid drugs. The receptors here all came from a man in his forties or fifties with Graves disease.

This clonotype occurred many times. V is TRBV6-5 and J is TRBJ1-1; 7 positions match TRBD1. The CDR3 is 14 amino acids. The V and J ends lost 0 bases and 4 bases, in that order; junction bases with no gene match: 2. Germline loops: CDR1 MNHEY, CDR2 SVGAGI. The CDR3 DNA follows: TGTGCCAGCAGTTACTCGAAGGGGGCCACTGAAGCTTTCTTT. Translated: CASSYSKGATEAFF.

In this sample, this clonotype turned up many times. This chain uses TRBV7-9 with TRBJ2-1, with 13 bases aligning to TRBD2. With V trimmed by 3 bases and J by 8 bases, 7 bases remained unmatched. Germline lookup yields CDR1 SEHNR and CDR2 FQNEAQ (reference sequence). The CDR3 consists of 16 residues. The DNA of the CDR3 is TGTGCCAGCAGCTTGAGGACTAGCGGGAGAGTCCATGAGCAGTTCTTC. It encodes CASSLRTSGRVHEQFF.

The chain links TRBV5-6 to TRBJ2-2; 7 bases agree with TRBD2. The CDR3 length is 15 residues. Per the germline V gene, CDR1 is SGHDT and CDR2 is YYEEEE. V gave up 2 bases and J gave up 3 bases; unmatched junction bases: 4. This CDR3 reads CASSFLREDTGELFF. The DNA of the CDR3 is TGTGCCAGCAGCTTTTTACGGGAGGACACCGGGGAGCTGTTTTTT.

The table lists this clonotype with many counts. This chain links TRBV20-1 with TRBJ1-5; 7 bases line up with TRBD1. The length of the CDR3 is 14 residues. J lost 5 bases, V lost 3 bases, and 7 bases had no gene match. CDR1 and CDR2 from the germline V gene are DFQATT and SNEGSKA (reference sequence). The CDR3 DNA sequence: TGCAGTGCTAGGGAACAGGGGCCGCATCAGCCCCAGCATTTT. It translates to CSAREQGPHQPQHF.

The chain joins TRBV2 to TRBJ1-5; D is unclear. The germline V and J ends were trimmed by 6 bases and 7 bases, with 13 bases remaining between them. Germline CDR1 SNHLY, CDR2 FYNNEI. The CDR3 totals 13 residues. This CDR3 reads CASSGDNQQPQHF. Written as DNA, the CDR3 is TGTGCCAGCAGCGGTGACAACCAGCAGCCCCAGCATTTT. Together with reference TRBV2 and TRBJ1-5, the CDR3 gives the full variable domain: EPEVTQTPSHQVTQMGQEVILRCVPISNHLYFYWYRQILGQKVEFLVSFYNNEISEKSEIFDDQFSVERPDGSNFTLKIRSTKLEDSAMYFCASSGDNQQPQHFGDGTRLSIL.

This clonotype appeared a few times. The gene calls are TRBV24-1 and TRBJ2-3; possible D gene TRBD2, 6 bases. Germline values: CDR1 KGHDR, CDR2 SFDVKD. CDR3 length: 16 amino acids. V shed 3 bases and J shed 5 bases, with 17 bases lying between them. The CDR3 DNA reads as TGTGCCACCAGTGATCGGCAGGGAGGTTTACTAGATACGCAGTATTTT. Residues: CATSDRQGGLLDTQYF.

This clonotype has at least ten counts. V gene TRBV28 combines with J gene TRBJ2-2; 8 bases are a match to TRBD1. This CDR3 region has 14 residues. Germline V lookup: CDR1 MDHEN, CDR2 SYDVKM. Unmatched junction bases numbered 10, after V lost 10 bases and J lost 6 bases. CDR3 region: CATSPGGLAGELFF. The CDR3, as DNA: TGTGCCACCTCCCCAGGGGGCCTTGCCGGGGAGCTGTTTTTT.

This clonotype was recorded at least ten times. V and J are TRBV29-1 and TRBJ1-2, with D possibly matching TRBD1 (6 bases). This CDR3 has 16 residues. Trimming removed 3 bases from V and 0 bases from J, with 17 bases in between. Germline V gives CDR1 SQVTM, CDR2 ANQGSEA. This chain's CDR3 is CSVEGETGRTNYGYTF. The CDR3, as DNA: TGCAGCGTTGAGGGGGAGACAGGTCGTACTAACTATGGCTACACCTTC.

This clonotype was picked up many times. This sequence joins TRBV11-3 and TRBJ2-1, with 15 bases matching TRBD2. Germline loops: CDR1 SGHNT, CDR2 YENEEA. CDR3 length equals 16 residues. The junction had 2 bases not matched to a gene; V was cut back by 4 bases and J by 4 bases. For the CDR3, the DNA is TGTGCCAGCAGCTCCGGACTAGCGGGAGGGTACAATGAGCAGTTCTTC. Protein sequence: CASSSGLAGGYNEQFF.

The chain recombines TRBV20-1 with TRBJ2-7; no clear D gene. Judging by the DNA end, TRBJ2-5 fits better; the J call may be wrong. The CDR3 is 10 residues long. Germline V CDR1 and CDR2: DFQATT, SNEGSKA (reference sequence). CDR3 residues: CSASRQTQYF. CDR3 sequence (DNA): TGCAGTGCTAGTAGGCAGACCCAGTACTTC.

This clonotype showed up just a few times. The CDR3 DNA is TGTGCCAGCAGTGGCCAGGGAAGCTCCTACGAGCAGTACTTC. Protein sequence: CASSGQGSSYEQYF. The chain couples TRBV28 to TRBJ2-7, with a tentative D call TRBD1 (5 bases). Per the germline V gene, CDR1 is MDHEN and CDR2 is SYDVKM. The CDR3 runs to 14 residues. V dropped 5 bases and J dropped 0 bases, with 11 bases sitting between them.

This clonotype showed up many times. The chain employs TRBV20-1 and TRBJ1-1, with D possibly TRBD1 on 5 matching bases. This CDR3 comprises 14 residues. Germline-derived CDR1 and CDR2 are DFQATT and SNEGSKA (reference sequence). The ends were cut back, 5 bases at V and 4 bases at J, with 17 bases in the middle. This chain's CDR3 is CSARKEGTGTEAFF. In DNA, the CDR3 is TGCAGTGCTCGGAAGGAGGGGACGGGCACTGAAGCTTTCTTT.

Turning to this clonotype: This clone may be a read error of a much larger clone one base away. This chain joins TRBV11-3 and TRBJ2-1; D is unresolved. Germline assignment: CDR1 SGHNT and CDR2 YENEEA. This CDR3 has 16 residues. Trimming stripped 5 bases from V and 0 bases from J, with 14 bases between. CDR3 amino acids: CASSPKSGCSYNEQFF. The CDR3 DNA follows: TGTGCCAGCAGCCCGAAGTCCGGGTGCTCCTACAATGAGCAGTTCTTC.

This clonotype was found many times. The genes are TRBV7-9 and TRBJ2-3, with TRBD2 as a possible D gene (6 bases). Germline V gene lookup returns CDR1 SEHNR and CDR2 FQNEAQ (reference sequence). The germline V and J ends were trimmed by 0 bases and 7 bases, with 23 bases remaining between them. The CDR3 is 18 residues long. The DNA for the CDR3 is TGTGCCAGCAGCTTAGCGTGGAGGGTCCTCGAAGAGTCGAATACGCAGTATTTT. Protein sequence: CASSLAWRVLEESNTQYF. The full variable domain, in which reference TRBV7-9 and TRBJ2-3 provide the parts outside the CDR3, is DTGVSQNPRHKITKRGQNVTFRCDPISEHNRLYWYRQTLGQGPEFLTYFQNEAQLEKSRLLSDRFSAERPKGSFSTLEIQRTEQGDSAMYLCASSLAWRVLEESNTQYFGPGTRLTVL.

The chain links TRBV28 to TRBJ2-5, with 16 bases aligning to TRBD2. The V gene's germline CDR1 is MDHEN and CDR2 SYDVKM. CDR3 size: 17 residues. V lost 5 bases to trimming and J lost 4 bases; unmatched junction nucleotides: 7. The CDR3 sequence: CASSQPGLAGGPETQYF. The CDR3 DNA is TGTGCCAGCAGTCAACCGGGACTAGCGGGAGGGCCAGAGACCCAGTACTTC. Filled out from reference TRBV28 and TRBJ2-5, the complete variable domain reads DVKVTQSSRYLVKRTGEKVFLECVQDMDHENMFWYRQDPGLGLRLIYFSYDVKMKEKGDIPEGYSVSREKKERFSLILESASTNQTSMYLCASSQPGLAGGPETQYFGPGTRLLVL.

V is TRBV24-1 and J is TRBJ1-4, with D hard to call. The CDR3 loop spans 13 amino acids. V was trimmed by 3 bases and J by 13 bases, leaving 14 bases between them. Germline CDR1 reads KGHDR; CDR2 reads SFDVKD. CDR3 nucleotide sequence: TGTGCCACCAGTGATAGGGTCGGAGGTAGACTGTTTTTT. Translation gives CATSDRVGGRLFF.

This clonotype was detected many times. V gene TRBV30 combines with J gene TRBJ2-1; D uncertain. Germline V CDR1 and CDR2: GTSNPN, SVGIG (reference sequence). Between the trimmed V and J ends, which lost 2 bases and 8 bases, there was a span of 10 bases. CDR3 length: 12 residues. The CDR3 loop reads CAWSKNVDEQFF. Here the CDR3 DNA reads TGTGCCTGGAGTAAGAACGTAGATGAGCAGTTCTTC.

This clonotype was recorded many times. The chain employs TRBV19 and TRBJ2-7, with 11 bases fitting TRBD1. Germline values: CDR1 LNHDA, CDR2 SQIVND (reference sequence). The CDR3 sequence is 16 residues long. Trimming at V came to 3 bases and at J to 5 bases, leaving 9 bases not matched to a gene. The chain's CDR3 is CASSMVVRTGGDEQYF. The CDR3 region has the DNA TGTGCCAGTAGTATGGTGGTAAGGACAGGGGGCGACGAGCAGTACTTC.

This clonotype came up a few times. V is TRBV27 and J is TRBJ1-5; TRBD1 is a possible D gene (5 bases). Trimming removed 2 bases from V and 4 bases from J, with 6 bases in between. The CDR3 loop spans 13 amino acids. Per the germline V gene, CDR1 is MNHEY and CDR2 is SMNVEV (reference sequence). Here the CDR3 DNA reads TGTGCCAGCAGTTTAGGGACGAATCAGCCCCAGCATTTT. Translated, it gives CASSLGTNQPQHF.

There are many counts of this clonotype. The J gene is TRBJ1-4, the V gene TRBV12-3 or TRBV12-4; 8 bases align to TRBD1. The J segment lost 8 bases and the V segment lost 3 bases, leaving 5 bases of the junction unmatched. The CDR3 is made up of 14 amino acids. The DNA for the CDR3 is TGTGCCAGCAGTTTTCGCAGGGGGCGCGAAAAACTGTTTTTT. Amino acid sequence: CASSFRRGREKLFF.